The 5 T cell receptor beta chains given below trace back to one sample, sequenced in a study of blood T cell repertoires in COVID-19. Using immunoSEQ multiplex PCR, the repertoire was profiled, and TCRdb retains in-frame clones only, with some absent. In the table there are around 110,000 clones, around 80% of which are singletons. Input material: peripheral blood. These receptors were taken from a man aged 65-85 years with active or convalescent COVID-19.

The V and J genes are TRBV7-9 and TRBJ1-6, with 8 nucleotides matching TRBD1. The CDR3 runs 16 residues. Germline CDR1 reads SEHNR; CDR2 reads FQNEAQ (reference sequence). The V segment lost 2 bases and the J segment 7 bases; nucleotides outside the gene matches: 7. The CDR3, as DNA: TGTGCCAGCAGCTTAACGGGTGGACAGGGAAATTCACCCCTCCACTTT. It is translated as CASSLTGGQGNSPLHF.

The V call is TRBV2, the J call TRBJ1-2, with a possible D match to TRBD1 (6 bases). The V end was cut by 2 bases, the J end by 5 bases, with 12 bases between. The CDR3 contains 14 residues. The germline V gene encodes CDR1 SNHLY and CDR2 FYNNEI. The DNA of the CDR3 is TGTGCCAGCAGTGAACTGGCAGGGGTGTATGGCTACACCTTC. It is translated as CASSELAGVYGYTF.

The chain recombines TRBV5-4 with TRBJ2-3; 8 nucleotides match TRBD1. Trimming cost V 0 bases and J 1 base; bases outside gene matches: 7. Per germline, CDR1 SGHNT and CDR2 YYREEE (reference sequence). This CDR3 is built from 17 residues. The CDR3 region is CASSLESGGYGTDTQYF. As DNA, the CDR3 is TGTGCCAGCAGCTTGGAATCAGGGGGCTATGGCACAGATACGCAGTATTTT. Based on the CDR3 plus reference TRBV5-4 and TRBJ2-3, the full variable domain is ETGVTQSPTHLIKTRGQQVTLRCSSQSGHNTVSWYQQALGQGPQFIFQYYREEENGRGNFPPRFSGLQFPNYSSELNVNALELDDSALYLCASSLESGGYGTDTQYFGPGTRLTVL.

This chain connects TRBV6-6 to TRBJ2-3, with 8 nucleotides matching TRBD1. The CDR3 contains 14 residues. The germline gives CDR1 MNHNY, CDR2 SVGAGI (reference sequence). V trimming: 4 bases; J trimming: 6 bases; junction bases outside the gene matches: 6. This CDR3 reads CASSLSRDRDTQYF. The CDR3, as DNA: TGTGCCAGCAGTTTGTCCCGGGACAGGGATACGCAGTATTTT.

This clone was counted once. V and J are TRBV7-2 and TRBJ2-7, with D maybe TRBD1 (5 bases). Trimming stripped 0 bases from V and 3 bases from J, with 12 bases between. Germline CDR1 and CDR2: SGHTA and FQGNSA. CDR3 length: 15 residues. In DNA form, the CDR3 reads TGTGCCAGCAGCTTAGCAACCCCGACAGTCTACGAGCAGTACTTC. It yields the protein CASSLATPTVYEQYF.